Reported below is one T cell receptor beta chain. Its antigen has not been determined. Per-base quality was not reported, and no clone a single base away is much larger than it. Other DNA variants within this sample encode the same CDR3. The data belong to a study of blood T cell repertoires in COVID-19 (dated by TCRdb to about 2020). Context from the whole study: Collaborator samples came from the United States, Italy and Spain and covered acute and convalescent phases of COVID-19. The material from the prospective study consisted of cDNA or gDNA derived from T cells, B-cell-depleted T cells, or PBMCs. The dataset comprised deeply sampled blood TCRbeta repertoires from subjects exposed to, actively infected with, or recovered from COVID-19. The repertoires were made available in a free public database intended to serve as a resource for research on the immune response to SARS-CoV-2. Samples came from the ongoing ImmuneRACE study (first 160 participants) plus 1,254 subjects from 6 global collaborators. A de-identified subject ID, COVID-19 status, age in years and sex were almost always included in the sample metadata. HLA class I and class II types, where available, came from metadata supplied by the sample provider rather than from assay-based typing. What the research found in general, with its limitations: How much clinical and demographic metadata was included differed by source and by participant, and the metadata was provided uncurated.

TCRbeta CDR3 regions were amplified from genomic DNA by means of the immunoSEQ Assay, a bias-controlled multiplex PCR. Per the authors' processing: The number of nucleated cells in each sample was estimated by amplification of reference gene primers within the assay. Sequence reads were collapsed and filtered to measure the absolute abundance of every unique TCRbeta CDR3 rearrangement. For each sample, productive Simpson clonality was calculated as the square root of Simpson's diversity index over productive rearrangements. This is the immuneACCESS table as TCRdb keeps it, with only in-frame sequences that have V and J called. A part of the clones is gone; compared with another copy, unresolved V genes explain less than half, and the rest is unexplained. V, J and clone size were drawn from that table, and D and trimming were deduced from the DNA. This sample holds approximately 500,000 clones; over 75% were observed only once. 3% to 3.5% of the sample lies in the top ten.

V loses 0 bases, J loses 2 bases, and the germline ends lie 8 bases apart. CDR1 and CDR2 are read off the germline V gene (reference sequence) as GTSNPN and SVGIG. The CDR3 numbers 14 residues from cysteine through phenylalanine. Of the read, only the CDR3 DNA is kept; its 42 bases are in frame from base 1. Whole blood was collected in K2EDTA tubes by collaborating institutions according to the institutions' own protocols. Collaborator samples were shipped for TCRbeta analysis as frozen whole blood, isolated PBMCs, or DNA extracted from either sample type. Source material: peripheral blood. The receptor's source is a human donor in a cohort sampled during active COVID-19. The receptor chain draws on TRBV30 and TRBJ1-3, with TRBD1 as a weak D call on 6 bases. Here the CDR3 is given as CAWSVGGPGNTIYF. The nucleotide sequence is TGTGCCTGGAGTGTCGGGGGGCCTGGAAACACCATATATTTT.